This T cell receptor beta chain was identified in a study of cytomegalovirus exposure and HLA in healthy donors. General study findings and limits: Per a prior analysis, the majority of TCR beta V segments were productive roughly 87% or roughly 30% of the time.

Germline values: CDR1 GTSNPN, CDR2 SVGIG (reference sequence). This CDR3 region has 14 residues. The PCR ran on 60 Vbeta and 13 Jbeta primers. The table came from immunoSEQ multiplex PCR; TCRdb's copy has only in-frame clones and leaves some out. The sample lists roughly 140,000 clones; roughly three quarters were seen once. This clone has only a few counts. The antigen is not known. The sequence derives from a male donor in good health and CMV-seronegative. The sequenced material came from PBMCs. The V call is TRBV30, the J call TRBJ1-4; D possibly corresponds to TRBD1 (5 bases). This CDR3 is CVAKGRVANEKLFF. Here the CDR3 DNA reads TGTGTCGCCAAGGGGCGCGTAGCTAATGAAAAACTGTTTTTT.